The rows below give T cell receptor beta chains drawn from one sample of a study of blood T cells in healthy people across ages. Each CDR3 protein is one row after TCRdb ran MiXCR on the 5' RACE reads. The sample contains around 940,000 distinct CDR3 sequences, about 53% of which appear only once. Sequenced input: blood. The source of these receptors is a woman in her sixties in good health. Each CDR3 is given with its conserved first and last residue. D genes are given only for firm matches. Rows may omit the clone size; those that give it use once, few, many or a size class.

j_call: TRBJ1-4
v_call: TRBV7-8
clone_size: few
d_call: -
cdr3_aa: CASSLRGTSEKLFF
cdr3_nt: TGTGCCAGCAGCTTAAGGGGAACGTCCGAAAAACTGTTTTTT

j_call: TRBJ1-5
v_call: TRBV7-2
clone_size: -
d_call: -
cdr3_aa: CASSLVAGNQPQHF
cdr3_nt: TGTGCCAGCAGCTTAGTGGCCGGCAATCAGCCCCAGCATTTT

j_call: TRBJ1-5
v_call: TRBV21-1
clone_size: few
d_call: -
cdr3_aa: CASSKGQVQPQHF
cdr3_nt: TGTGCCAGCAGCAAGGGACAGGTACAGCCCCAGCATTTT

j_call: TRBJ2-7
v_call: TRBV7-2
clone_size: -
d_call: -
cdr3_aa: CASSLAGYRGDEQYF
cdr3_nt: TGTGCCAGCAGCTTAGCGGGGTATCGTGGCGACGAGCAGTACTTC

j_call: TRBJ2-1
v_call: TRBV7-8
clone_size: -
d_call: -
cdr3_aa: CASSLASTNEQFF
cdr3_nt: TGTGCCAGCAGCTTAGCTTCCACGAATGAGCAGTTCTTC

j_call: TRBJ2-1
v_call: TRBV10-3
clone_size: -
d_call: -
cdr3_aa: CAISDLERRINYNEQFF
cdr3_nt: TGTGCCATCAGTGACTTGGAGCGTCGGATCAATTACAATGAGCAGTTCTTC

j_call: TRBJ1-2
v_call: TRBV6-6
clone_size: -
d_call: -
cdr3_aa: CASRQGAYGYTF
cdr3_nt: TGTGCCAGCAGGCAGGGCGCCTATGGCTACACCTTC

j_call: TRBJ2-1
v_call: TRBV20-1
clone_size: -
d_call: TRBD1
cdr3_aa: CSASQGAYNEQFF
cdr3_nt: TGCAGTGCATCTCAGGGGGCCTACAATGAGCAGTTCTTC

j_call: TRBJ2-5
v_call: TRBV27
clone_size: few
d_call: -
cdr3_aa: CASSTRQNQETQYF
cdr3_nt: TGTGCCAGCAGTACCCGACAGAACCAAGAGACCCAGTACTTC

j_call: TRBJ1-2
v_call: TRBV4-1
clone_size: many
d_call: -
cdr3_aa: CASRQGNYGYTF
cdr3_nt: TGTGCCAGCAGGCAGGGGAACTATGGCTACACCTTC

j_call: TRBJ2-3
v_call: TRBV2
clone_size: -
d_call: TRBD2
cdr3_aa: CASRLAGPTSTDTQYF
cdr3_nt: TGTGCCAGCAGGCTAGCGGGCCCAACTAGCACAGATACGCAGTATTTT

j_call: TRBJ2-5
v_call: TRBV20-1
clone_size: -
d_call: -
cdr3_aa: CSARGLWETQYF
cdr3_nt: TGCAGTGCTAGAGGATTATGGGAGACCCAGTACTTC

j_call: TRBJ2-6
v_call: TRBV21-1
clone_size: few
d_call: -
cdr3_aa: CASSRWMEGGASGANVLTF
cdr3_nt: TGTGCCAGCAGCAGGTGGATGGAGGGGGGCGCTTCTGGGGCCAACGTCCTGACTTTC

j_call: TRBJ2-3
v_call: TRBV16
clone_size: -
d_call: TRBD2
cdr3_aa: CASSHMPPGLAGDTQYF
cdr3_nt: TGTGCCAGCAGCCACATGCCCCCGGGACTAGCAGGGGATACGCAGTATTTT

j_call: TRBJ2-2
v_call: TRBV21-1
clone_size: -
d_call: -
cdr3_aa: CASSKSLRWERVNTGELFF
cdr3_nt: TGTGCCAGCAGCAAATCCCTGCGTTGGGAAAGAGTCAACACCGGGGAGCTGTTTTTT

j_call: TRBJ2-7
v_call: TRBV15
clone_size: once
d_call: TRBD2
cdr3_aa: CATSQEIAGAYEQYF
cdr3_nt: TGTGCCACCAGCCAAGAGATAGCGGGGGCCTACGAGCAGTACTTC

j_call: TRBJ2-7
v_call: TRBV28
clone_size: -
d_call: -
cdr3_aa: CASSPPSEGLNEQYF
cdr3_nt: TGTGCCAGCAGTCCCCCTAGCGAGGGTCTCAACGAGCAGTACTTC

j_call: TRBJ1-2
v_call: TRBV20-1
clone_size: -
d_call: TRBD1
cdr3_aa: CRSTGGASGYTF
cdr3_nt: TGCAGATCCACAGGGGGCGCGAGTGGCTACACCTTC

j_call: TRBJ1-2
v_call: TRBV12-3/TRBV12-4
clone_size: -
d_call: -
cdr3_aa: CASSYNSYGYTF
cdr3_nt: TGTGCCAGTAGTTATAACTCCTATGGCTACACCTTC

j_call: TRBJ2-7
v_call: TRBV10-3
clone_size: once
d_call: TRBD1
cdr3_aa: CAISGGTVSAYEQYF
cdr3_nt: TGTGCCATCAGTGGAGGGACAGTCAGCGCTTACGAGCAGTACTTC

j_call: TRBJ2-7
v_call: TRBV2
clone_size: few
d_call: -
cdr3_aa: CASSIAPSYEQYF
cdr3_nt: TGTGCCAGCTCGATAGCCCCATCCTACGAGCAGTACTTC

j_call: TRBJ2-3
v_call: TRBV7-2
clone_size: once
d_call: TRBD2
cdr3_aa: CASSSPRLAGGSDTQYF
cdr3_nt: TGTGCCAGCAGCTCTCCCAGACTAGCGGGAGGTTCAGATACGCAGTATTTT

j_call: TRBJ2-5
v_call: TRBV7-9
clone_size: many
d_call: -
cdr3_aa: CASSLVGHETQYF
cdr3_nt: TGTGCCAGCAGCTTAGTGGGGCACGAGACCCAGTACTTC

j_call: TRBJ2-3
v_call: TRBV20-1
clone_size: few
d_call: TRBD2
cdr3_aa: CSARDLLREGSTDTQYF
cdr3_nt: TGCAGTGCTAGAGATCTTTTGCGGGAGGGTTCCACAGATACGCAGTATTTT

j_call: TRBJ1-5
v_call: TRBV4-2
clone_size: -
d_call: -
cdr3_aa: CASGQDDRADSNQPQHF
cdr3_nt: TGTGCCAGCGGCCAAGACGATAGGGCAGATAGCAATCAGCCCCAGCATTTT

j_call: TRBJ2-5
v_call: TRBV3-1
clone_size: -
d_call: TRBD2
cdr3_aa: CASSQVQLAGVETQYF
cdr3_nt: TGTGCCAGCAGCCAAGTTCAACTAGCGGGAGTTGAGACCCAGTACTTC

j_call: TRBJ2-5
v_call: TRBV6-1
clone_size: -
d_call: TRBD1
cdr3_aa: CASSEKNCTGQGIQYFFWTQYF
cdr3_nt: TGTGCCAGCAGTGAAAAAAACTGTACGGGACAGGGGATCCAGTACTTCTTTTGGACCCAGTACTTC

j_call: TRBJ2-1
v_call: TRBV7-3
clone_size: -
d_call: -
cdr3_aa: CASSLKWSPSYNEQFF
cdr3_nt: TGTGCCAGCAGCTTAAAGTGGTCACCCTCCTACAATGAGCAGTTCTTC

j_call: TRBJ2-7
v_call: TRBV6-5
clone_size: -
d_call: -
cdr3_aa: CASSYSAGSLYEQYF
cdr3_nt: TGTGCCAGCAGTTACTCGGCAGGGTCCCTCTACGAGCAGTACTTC

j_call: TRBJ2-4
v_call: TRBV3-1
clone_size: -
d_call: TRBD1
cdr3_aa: CASSPQGQPGNIQYF
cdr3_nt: TGTGCCAGCAGCCCCCAGGGACAGCCGGGAAACATTCAGTACTTC

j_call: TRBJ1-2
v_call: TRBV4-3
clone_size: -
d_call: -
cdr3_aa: CASSQDGHGHNYGYTF
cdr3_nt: TGCGCCAGCAGCCAAGATGGCCACGGACATAACTATGGCTACACCTTC

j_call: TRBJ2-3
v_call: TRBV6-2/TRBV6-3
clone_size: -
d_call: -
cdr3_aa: CASSFQRHSTDTQYF
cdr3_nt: TGTGCCAGCAGTTTCCAGCGGCATAGCACAGATACGCAGTATTTT

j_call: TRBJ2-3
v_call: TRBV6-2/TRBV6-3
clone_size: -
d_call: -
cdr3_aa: CASSTWTQSTDTQYF
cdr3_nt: TGTGCCAGCAGTACCTGGACTCAGTCCACAGATACGCAGTATTTT

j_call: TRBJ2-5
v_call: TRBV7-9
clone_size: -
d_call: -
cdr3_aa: CASSLDGRGKETQYF
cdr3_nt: TGTGCCAGCAGCTTAGATGGGCGGGGAAAAGAGACCCAGTACTTC

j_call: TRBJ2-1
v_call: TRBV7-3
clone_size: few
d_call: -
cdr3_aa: CASSLRQSGLNEQFF
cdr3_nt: TGTGCCAGCAGCCTTCGGCAGTCGGGGCTCAATGAGCAGTTCTTC